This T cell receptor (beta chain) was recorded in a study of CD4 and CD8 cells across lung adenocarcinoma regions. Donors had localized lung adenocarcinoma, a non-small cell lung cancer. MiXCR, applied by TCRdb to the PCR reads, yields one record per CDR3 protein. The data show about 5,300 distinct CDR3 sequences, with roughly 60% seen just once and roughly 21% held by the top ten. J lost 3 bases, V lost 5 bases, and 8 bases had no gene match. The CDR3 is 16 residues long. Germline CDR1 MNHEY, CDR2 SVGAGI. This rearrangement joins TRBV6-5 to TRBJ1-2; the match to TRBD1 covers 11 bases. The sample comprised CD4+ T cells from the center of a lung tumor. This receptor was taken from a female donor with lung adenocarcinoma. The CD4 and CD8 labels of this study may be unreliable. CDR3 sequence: CASSNHRDRGDYGYTF. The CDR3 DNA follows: TGTGCCAGCAGTAACCACCGGGACAGGGGGGACTATGGCTACACCTTC.